This passage covers 16 T cell receptor beta chains from one sample sequenced in a study of T cells in placental villitis. The libraries were made with immunoSEQ v4. Clones were read by immunoSEQ multiplex PCR, and TCRdb kept only the in-frame ones, dropping some. The repertoire includes 2,500 to 4,000 clones, approximately 79% of them detected once, and about 20% sits in the top ten. Sequencing used placental tissue containing maternal and fetal cells. Every receptor here comes from a human patient with infectious villitis; the placental T cells may come from both mother and fetus.

V gene TRBV2 combines with J gene TRBJ2-1; no clear D. This CDR3 has 14 residues. CDR1 and CDR2 (germline): SNHLY, FYNNEI. Between the trimmed V and J ends, which lost 4 bases and 4 bases, there was a span of 11 bases. For the CDR3, the DNA is TGTGCCAGCAGTGTATTAGCCCCTTACAATGAGCAGTTCTTC. The encoded protein is CASSVLAPYNEQFF.

This chain links TRBV27 with TRBJ1-5; unclear D gene. Trimming shortened V by 1 base and J by 6 bases, and 7 bases separated the two germline ends. The CDR3 length is 13 residues. Germline CDR1 and CDR2: MNHEY and SMNVEV (reference sequence). CDR3 amino acids: CASSLFPSQPQHF. The CDR3 DNA reads TGTGCCAGCAGTTTATTCCCCAGTCAGCCCCAGCATTTT.

The chain combines TRBV27 with TRBJ2-2; a possible D gene is TRBD2 (5 bases). Germline lookup yields CDR1 MNHEY and CDR2 SMNVEV (reference sequence). The V end lost 6 bases, the J end lost 5 bases, and 16 bases lay between the germline ends. The CDR3 is made up of 15 amino acids. The CDR3 bases are TGTGCCAGCAGCCTGGACTGGGGTAGTACCGGGGAGCTGTTTTTT. Protein sequence: CASSLDWGSTGELFF.

The rearrangement links TRBV28 to TRBJ1-6; no firm D call. The germline gives CDR1 MDHEN, CDR2 SYDVKM. The CDR3 loop spans 15 amino acids. Between the trimmed V and J ends, which lost 5 bases and 7 bases, there was a span of 15 bases. The CDR3 reads CASSPEALGNSPLHF. The CDR3 DNA follows: TGTGCCAGCAGTCCCGAGGCCCTTGGGAATTCACCCCTCCACTTT.

V is TRBV5-1 and J is TRBJ1-2; D is undetermined. With 2 bases removed from V and 7 bases from J, the gap between germline ends came to 12 bases. CDR3 length equals 13 residues. The V gene's germline CDR1 is SGHRS and CDR2 YFSETQ. As DNA, the CDR3 is TGCGCCAGCAGCTTACAGCCCCTAGGTGGCTACACCTTC. Encoded protein: CASSLQPLGGYTF.

This chain links TRBV7-3 with TRBJ1-1, with a possible D match to TRBD1 (6 bases). Germline assignment: CDR1 SGHTA and CDR2 FQGTGA. This CDR3 comprises 13 residues. V was pared by 5 bases and J by 1 base, with 8 bases between. The CDR3 loop reads CASSEQGNTEAFF. CDR3 sequence (DNA): TGTGCCAGCAGCGAACAGGGGAACACTGAAGCTTTCTTT.

This chain uses TRBV30 with TRBJ2-3; D ambiguous. Between the trimmed V and J ends, which lost 4 bases and 0 bases, there was a span of 17 bases. CDR1 GTSNPN and CDR2 SVGIG come from the germline V gene (reference sequence). This CDR3 contains 16 residues. The CDR3, as DNA: TGTGCCTGGACCGTCTTTGGATGGGCTAGCACAGATACGCAGTATTTT. Its protein product is CAWTVFGWASTDTQYF.

The J gene is TRBJ1-6, the V gene TRBV28; D unclear. Trimming shortened V by 4 bases and J by 6 bases, and 10 bases separated the two germline ends. CDR1 is MDHEN and CDR2 is SYDVKM in the germline V gene. There are 14 residues in the CDR3. CDR3 residues: CASSSESLNSPLHF. The CDR3 DNA sequence: TGTGCCAGCAGTTCGGAGTCCCTTAATTCACCCCTCCACTTT.

This sequence joins TRBV2 and TRBJ1-6; D is undetermined. Germline V gene data show CDR1 as SNHLY and CDR2 as FYNNEI. This CDR3 is 15 amino acids long. V was shortened by 2 bases and J by 5 bases, with 10 bases between the two germline ends. The CDR3 loop is CASSERTIHNSPLHF. CDR3 coding DNA: TGTGCCAGCAGTGAAAGGACGATCCATAATTCACCCCTCCACTTT. The variable domain in full, completed from reference TRBV2 and TRBJ1-6, reads EPEVTQTPSHQVTQMGQEVILRCVPISNHLYFYWYRQILGQKVEFLVSFYNNEISEKSEIFDDQFSVERPDGSNFTLKIRSTKLEDSAMYFCASSERTIHNSPLHFGNGTRLTVT.

The chain carries TRBV12-3 or TRBV12-4 and TRBJ1-6; D unresolved. The CDR3 sequence is 12 residues long. The germline V and J ends were trimmed by 8 bases and 10 bases, with 12 bases remaining between them. CDR3 protein: CASAAGKSPLHF. The DNA of the CDR3 is TGTGCCAGCGCCGCGGGTAAATCACCCCTCCACTTT.

The chain combines TRBV30 with TRBJ2-3; D unclear. With 3 bases removed from V and 1 base from J, the gap between germline ends came to 14 bases. Germline-derived CDR1 and CDR2 are GTSNPN and SVGIG (reference sequence). The CDR3 loop spans 15 amino acids. CDR3 DNA sequence: TGTGCCTGGAGCGACGATTATGGAGGCACAGATACGCAGTATTTT. Its protein is CAWSDDYGGTDTQYF.

The chain couples TRBV6-9 to TRBJ1-2; D might be TRBD1 (6 bases). The CDR3 consists of 15 residues. Per germline, CDR1 MNHGY and CDR2 SVAAGI. Between the trimmed V and J ends, which lost 1 base and 5 bases, there was a span of 14 bases. Here the CDR3 DNA reads TGTGCCAGCAGTTATTACAGGGAGGATCCTTATGGCTACACCTTC. It is translated as CASSYYREDPYGYTF.

The V call is TRBV5-6, the J call TRBJ1-1; 8 bases line up with TRBD1. CDR1 is SGHDT, CDR2 YYEEEE, per germline. The CDR3 totals 17 residues. V shed 1 base and J 3 bases; nucleotides not matched to a gene: 11. Here the CDR3 DNA reads TGTGCCAGCAGCTTGAGTTGGCAGGGGGCGTTCGACACTGAAGCTTTCTTT. This translates into CASSLSWQGAFDTEAFF.

The chain recombines TRBV7-8 with TRBJ2-1, with 14 bases fitting TRBD2. V shed 4 bases, J shed 7 bases, and the junction held 6 bases outside the gene matches. From germline, CDR1 is SGHVS and CDR2 FQNEAQ. The CDR3 has 16 amino acids. The CDR3 nucleotides read TGTGCCAGCAGCTCAACCGGGACTAGCGGGGGAAATGAGCAGTTCTTC. This gives the protein CASSSTGTSGGNEQFF.

The V gene is TRBV20-1, the J gene TRBJ2-7; TRBD2 matches 7 bases. Germline assignment: CDR1 DFQATT and CDR2 SNEGSKA (reference sequence). The V and J ends lost 3 bases and 5 bases, in that order; junction bases with no gene match: 13. The length of the CDR3 is 15 residues. CDR3 nucleotide sequence: TGCAGTGCTAGTGCCCCCGCTGGACTAGTGGACGAGCAGTACTTC. This codes for CSASAPAGLVDEQYF.

V usage is TRBV5-1 and J usage is TRBJ2-1; D remains ambiguous. With 0 bases removed from V and 9 bases from J, the gap between germline ends came to 13 bases. This CDR3 comprises 14 residues. Germline-derived CDR1 and CDR2 are SGHRS and YFSETQ. The CDR3 sequence: CASSLGQSWGEQFF. As DNA, the CDR3 is TGCGCCAGCAGCTTGGGCCAGTCCTGGGGTGAGCAGTTCTTC.